A single sample is the source of the 31 T cell receptor beta chains below, sequenced in a study of shared clonotypes between healthy human individuals. This table comes from immunoSEQ multiplex PCR, and its TCRdb copy is limited to in-frame clones, with some not included. Of approximately 500,000 clones listed, almost 97% are singletons. Specimen: naive CD4+ T cells sorted from blood. Specified subset: CD45RA+ positively selected. The source of these receptors is a young woman in good health.

The rearrangement joins TRBV7-2 to TRBJ1-4; D unclear. The CDR3 has 15 amino acids. Germline CDR1 SGHTA, CDR2 FQGNSA. V lost 1 base and J lost 3, with 9 bases in between. CDR3 sequence reads: CASSLVPTSNEKLFF. The CDR3 bases are TGTGCCAGCAGCTTAGTCCCGACATCTAATGAAAAACTGTTTTTT.

This rearrangement joins TRBV5-1 to TRBJ2-1; D is possibly TRBD2 (6 bases). The CDR3 totals 13 residues. The V end lost 5 bases, the J end lost 8 bases, and 14 bases lay between the germline ends. CDR1 and CDR2 from the germline V gene are SGHRS and YFSETQ. In DNA form, the CDR3 reads TGCGCCAGCAGTCCCGGGACGGGGGATGAGCAGTTCTTC. Its translation: CASSPGTGDEQFF.

Turning to this clone: The identical CDR3 is also encoded by other nucleotide sequences in the sample. This chain links TRBV19 with TRBJ2-7; 12 bases fit TRBD2. CDR3 size: 15 residues. V shed 5 bases, J shed 1 base, and the junction held 3 bases outside the gene matches. The germline CDR1 and CDR2 sequences are LNHDA and SQIVND (reference sequence). The CDR3 sequence: CASSELAGGSYEQYF. The CDR3 region has the DNA TGTGCCAGTAGTGAACTAGCGGGAGGATCCTACGAGCAGTACTTC.

The table lists this clone with a count of one. The rearrangement joins TRBV5-6 to TRBJ2-1; 9 bases fit TRBD2. The CDR3 is made up of 13 amino acids. The J segment lost 6 bases and the V segment lost 5 bases, leaving 3 bases of the junction unmatched. CDR1 is SGHDT and CDR2 is YYEEEE in the germline V gene. CDR3 nucleotides: TGTGCCAGCAGAATAGCGGGGGTCAATGAGCAGTTCTTC. Its translation is CASRIAGVNEQFF.

The V gene is TRBV5-1, the J gene TRBJ1-2, with a tentative D call TRBD1 (6 bases). The CDR3 extends over 14 amino acids. V gave up 3 bases and J gave up 5 bases, with 14 bases separating them. Per germline, CDR1 SGHRS and CDR2 YFSETQ. CDR3 residues: CASSSEQGLYGYTF. DNA of the CDR3: TGCGCCAGCAGCTCCGAACAGGGCCTATATGGCTACACCTTC.

This chain joins TRBV29-1 and TRBJ2-1; possible D gene TRBD2, 7 bases. CDR3 length equals 14 residues. Trimming took off 4 bases at V and 3 bases at J, with 13 bases between the two ends. The germline V gene has CDR1 SQVTM and CDR2 ANQGSEA. This CDR3 is CSVVLGGGYNEQFF. The CDR3 DNA is TGCAGCGTTGTCCTAGGGGGGGGCTACAATGAGCAGTTCTTC.

This clone was found once. The rearrangement joins TRBV28 to TRBJ2-7, with 11 bases lining up with TRBD2. V was clipped by 5 bases and J by 3 bases; unmatched bases: 3. Germline V gene data show CDR1 as MDHEN and CDR2 as SYDVKM. This CDR3 is 14 amino acids long. The CDR3 spells CASSSSGRVYEQYF. The CDR3 nucleotides are TGTGCCAGCAGTAGTAGCGGGAGGGTCTACGAGCAGTACTTC.

As to this clone: At the DNA level, this CDR3 is encoded by other sequences in the same sample as well. The chain carries TRBV28 and TRBJ1-2; tentative D call: TRBD1 (6 bases). This CDR3 has 12 residues. The V end lost 2 bases, the J end lost 7 bases, and 8 bases lay between the germline ends. Germline CDR1 is MDHEN and CDR2 is SYDVKM. CDR3 coding DNA: TGTGCCAGCAGTTTAGGAGGGGGTGGCTACACCTTC. This encodes CASSLGGGGYTF.

This clone was picked up one time. The chain links TRBV2 to TRBJ1-2, with TRBD1 matching over 7 bases. The CDR3 extends over 14 amino acids. V lost 2 bases, J lost 8 bases, and 8 bases stayed unmatched. In germline, CDR1 is SNHLY, CDR2 FYNNEI. In DNA, the CDR3 is TGTGCCAGCAGTGAAAGCAGGGGGATTAAAGGCTACACCTTC. It is translated as CASSESRGIKGYTF.

The chain links TRBV6-8 to TRBJ2-3, with D unresolved. V gave up 5 bases and J gave up 4 bases, with 4 bases separating them. Looked up from germline, CDR1 is MNHGY and CDR2 is SAAAGT. CDR3 length: 11 amino acids. CDR3 residues: CASSTPDTQYF. The DNA of the CDR3 is TGTGCCAGCAGTACCCCAGATACGCAGTATTTT.

J is TRBJ1-2 and V is TRBV20-1; D remains ambiguous. Looked up from germline, CDR1 is DFQATT and CDR2 is SNEGSKA (reference sequence). The CDR3 covers 11 residues. V dropped 6 bases and J dropped 6 bases, with 11 bases sitting between them. The CDR3: CSAHARHGYTF. The CDR3 DNA reads TGCAGTGCCCACGCTCGGCATGGCTACACCTTC.

This clone was picked up one time. The chain has TRBV29-1 and TRBJ1-2; 10 bases fit TRBD1. The V segment lost 6 bases and the J segment 4 bases; nucleotides outside the gene matches: 8. The CDR3 has 14 amino acids. CDR1 and CDR2 (germline): SQVTM, ANQGSEA. The CDR3 reads CSVGDRGASYGYTF. As DNA, the CDR3 is TGCAGCGTGGGGGACAGGGGCGCTTCCTATGGCTACACCTTC.

The chain carries TRBV7-9 and TRBJ1-1; D remains unclear. Trimming cost V 5 bases and J 6 bases, with 16 bases left between them. Germline values: CDR1 SEHNR, CDR2 FQNEAQ (reference sequence). This CDR3 is built from 14 residues. The CDR3 loop is CASSPLSVGSEAFF. CDR3 in DNA: TGTGCCAGCAGCCCCTTATCGGTGGGGTCTGAAGCTTTCTTT.

J is TRBJ2-3 and V is TRBV18; the D is unclear. The CDR3 totals 13 residues. The V gene's germline CDR1 is KGHSH and CDR2 LQKENI. The V gene lost 3 bases and the J gene lost 6 bases, with 10 bases spanning the gap. The CDR3 loop is CASSPAYYDTQYF. The CDR3 DNA reads as TGTGCCAGCTCACCCGCCTACTATGATACGCAGTATTTT.

This clone was detected once. The chain combines TRBV30 with TRBJ2-4, with 8 bases aligning to TRBD1. With V trimmed by 1 base and J by 9 bases, 5 bases remained unmatched. The CDR3 is 13 residues long. From germline, CDR1 is GTSNPN and CDR2 SVGIG (reference sequence). CDR3: CAWSATGDTIQYF. Written as DNA, the CDR3 is TGTGCCTGGAGTGCGACAGGGGATACCATTCAGTACTTC.

CDR3 bases: TGTGCCAGCAACCCACAGGGGCCGGCTGGGAATGAGCAGTTCTTC. This codes for CASNPQGPAGNEQFF. The chain combines TRBV2 with TRBJ2-1; TRBD1 aligns across 7 bases. CDR1 and CDR2 (germline): SNHLY, FYNNEI. V lost 7 bases and J lost 7; bases outside the gene matches: 13. This CDR3 has 15 residues.

The chain combines TRBV6-5 with TRBJ1-1, with D unclear. V lost 2 bases, J lost 0 bases, and 10 bases lay in between. Germline V gene lookup returns CDR1 MNHEY and CDR2 SVGAGI. The CDR3 contains 15 residues. Here the CDR3 reads CASSYMEPMNTEAFF. CDR3 DNA sequence: TGTGCCAGCAGTTACATGGAACCCATGAACACTGAAGCTTTCTTT.

The rearrangement joins TRBV4-1 to TRBJ1-2; 8 bases agree with TRBD1. Germline V gene data show CDR1 as MGHRA and CDR2 as YSYEKL. CDR3 length equals 15 residues. J gave up 13 bases and V 1 base, and 14 bases lay outside the gene matches. Here the CDR3 DNA reads TGCGCCAGCAGCCAAGTGGGCAGGGGGCGCGGATCTGGCACCTTC. Translating gives CASSQVGRGRGSGTF.

The chain recombines TRBV28 with TRBJ2-4; no firm D call. Trimming pared 2 bases from V and 0 bases from J, leaving 8 bases between. This CDR3 is built from 15 residues. The germline V gene has CDR1 MDHEN and CDR2 SYDVKM. CDR3: CASSLERLAKNIQYF. Here the CDR3 DNA reads TGTGCCAGCAGTTTAGAGAGACTAGCCAAAAACATTCAGTACTTC.

This chain uses TRBV5-6 with TRBJ1-1, with unresolved D. With 3 bases removed from V and 6 bases from J, the gap between germline ends came to 12 bases. The CDR3 contains 13 residues. Per germline, CDR1 SGHDT and CDR2 YYEEEE. Written as DNA, the CDR3 is TGTGCCAGCAGCTCTCCACCCGGAGCTGAAGCTTTCTTT. Translation: CASSSPPGAEAFF.

The chain combines TRBV11-3 with TRBJ1-5; D call uncertain. V was pared by 5 bases and J by 1 base, with 12 bases between. The germline CDR1 and CDR2 sequences are SGHNT and YENEEA. The CDR3 length is 15 residues. CDR3 nucleotide sequence: TGTGCCAGCAGCCCCCATGGCGAGAGCAATCAGCCCCAGCATTTT. Its translation is CASSPHGESNQPQHF.

Here the CDR3 DNA reads TGCGCCAGCAGCCCCGGGACTAGCGGGAGCCCTTACACAGATACGCAGTATTTT. Its protein is CASSPGTSGSPYTDTQYF. The rearrangement uses TRBV5-1 and TRBJ2-3; 14 positions agree with TRBD2. The CDR3 is 18 residues long. Trimming cost V 4 bases and J 2 bases; bases outside gene matches: 9. Per germline, CDR1 SGHRS and CDR2 YFSETQ.

The chain links TRBV4-1 to TRBJ2-3, with 8 bases lining up with TRBD2. The J segment lost 4 bases and the V segment lost 3 bases, leaving 9 bases of the junction unmatched. The CDR3 length is 16 residues. From germline, CDR1 is MGHRA and CDR2 YSYEKL. CDR3 loop: CASSQTGTRAPDTQYF. The CDR3 nucleotides are TGCGCCAGCAGCCAGACCGGGACTAGAGCCCCAGATACGCAGTATTTT.

The chain links TRBV7-2 to TRBJ2-7, with a possible D match to TRBD1 (6 bases). The CDR3 extends over 12 amino acids. Germline V CDR1 and CDR2: SGHTA, FQGNSA. The V gene lost 2 bases and the J gene lost 6 bases, with 8 bases spanning the gap. The CDR3 region has the DNA TGTGCCAGCAGCTTAAACAGGGTCGAGCAGTACTTC. Translated: CASSLNRVEQYF.

V usage is TRBV18 and J usage is TRBJ2-4, with a weak D call TRBD1 (6 bases). This CDR3 is built from 16 residues. Germline assignment: CDR1 KGHSH and CDR2 LQKENI. The V end was cut by 3 bases, the J end by 0 bases, with 12 bases between. The DNA for the CDR3 is TGTGCCAGCTCACCTGGGACATTCCTAGCCAAAAACATTCAGTACTTC. Translating it yields CASSPGTFLAKNIQYF.

This chain links TRBV18 with TRBJ2-7, with TRBD1 matching 9 bases. Germline trimming cut 5 bases from V and 3 bases from J; bases unmatched to any gene: 5. The length of the CDR3 is 14 residues. Germline V gives CDR1 KGHSH, CDR2 LQKENI. The CDR3 DNA reads as TGTGCCAGCTCATTACAGGGGGCGAGCTACGAGCAGTACTTC. Translating it yields CASSLQGASYEQYF. Looking up the rest from reference TRBV18 and TRBJ2-7 gives the full variable domain: NAGVMQNPRHLVRRRGQEARLRCSPMKGHSHVYWYRQLPEEGLKFMVYLQKENIIDESGMPKERFSAEFPKEGPSILRIQQVVRGDSAAYFCASSLQGASYEQYFGPGTRLTVT.

This chain connects TRBV28 to TRBJ2-5, with 9 bases identical to TRBD1. TRBJ2-7 matches the DNA end more closely, so the J call is doubtful. Germline CDR1 reads MDHEN; CDR2 reads SYDVKM. This CDR3 has 13 residues. CDR3 sequence reads: CASRQTGGYEQYF. For the CDR3, the DNA is TGTGCCAGCAGGCAGACAGGGGGCTACGAGCAGTACTTC.

The V call is TRBV28, the J call TRBJ2-1; TRBD2 matches 8 bases. CDR3 size: 18 residues. Germline lookup yields CDR1 MDHEN and CDR2 SYDVKM. V dropped 5 bases and J dropped 2; count of bases not matched to a gene: 14. CDR3 sequence: CASSGRQGGGRPYNEQFF. The DNA of the CDR3 is TGTGCCAGCAGTGGGCGTCAGGGTGGCGGGAGGCCCTACAATGAGCAGTTCTTC.

The count of this clone is one. This sequence joins TRBV30 and TRBJ1-1, with D maybe TRBD1 (6 bases). The CDR3 covers 15 residues. V was trimmed by 1 base and J by 5 bases, leaving 17 bases between them. CDR1 GTSNPN and CDR2 SVGIG come from the germline V gene (reference sequence). This chain's CDR3 is CAWSGPGPRGTEAFF. CDR3 DNA: TGTGCCTGGAGTGGTCCGGGCCCAAGGGGGACTGAAGCTTTCTTT.

The rearrangement uses TRBV7-9 and TRBJ2-7, with D tentatively TRBD1 or TRBD2 (5 bases each). CDR3 length: 15 amino acids. Germline loops: CDR1 SEHNR, CDR2 FQNEAQ (reference sequence). V lost 2 bases to trimming and J lost 1 base, with 12 bases between them. The CDR3 DNA sequence: TGTGCCAGCAGCTTAAGGTGGGGACGGTCCTACGAGCAGTACTTC. Protein product: CASSLRWGRSYEQYF.

V gene TRBV7-9 combines with J gene TRBJ1-3; D ambiguous. The ends were cut back, 2 bases at V and 4 bases at J, with 18 bases in the middle. Germline-derived CDR1 and CDR2 are SEHNR and FQNEAQ (reference sequence). CDR3 length: 17 residues. The CDR3 loop is CASSLSMAWTVGNTIYF. CDR3 bases: TGTGCCAGCAGCTTATCCATGGCATGGACGGTCGGAAACACCATATATTTT.